The clone carrying this T cell receptor beta chain was recorded many times. Its target is not known. MiXCR was run by TCRdb on the 5' RACE reads, yielding one entry per CDR3 protein. The data contain 640,000 or so distinct CDR3 sequences, 5.5% to 6.5% of them singletons. The entry originates in a study of identical twins. The study's findings and limits: Sequences that were beta out-of-frame showed weaker excess twin sharing. Model-predicted out-of-frame TCR alpha sharing fell below observed values in monozygotic twins. The study based its conclusions on cross-sectional statistical analysis and did not follow the same donors.

Deletions cut 0 bases from V and 4 bases from J, with 11 bases between. There are 15 residues in the CDR3. Germline CDR1 reads SGHRS; CDR2 reads YFSETQ. This clonotype originated in a man younger than 35 in good health. V gene TRBV5-1 combines with J gene TRBJ2-1, with TRBD2 as a possible D gene (5 bases). Sequencing was performed on naive T cells sorted from blood. The CDR3 bases are TGCGCCAGCAGCTTGGGGAAGGAGGTGTACAATGAGCAGTTCTTC. It encodes CASSLGKEVYNEQFF.